These 31 T cell receptor beta chains came from one sample sequenced in a study of blood T cell repertoires in COVID-19. Sequenced by immunoSEQ multiplex PCR; TCRdb stores in-frame clones only, minus some. The sample gives around 260,000 clones, about 90% of which show up once; 1.5% is in the top ten. Sequencing was done on a sample of peripheral blood. These receptors all stem from a woman aged 40 to 50 who had recovered from COVID-19.

This clone was found a few times. The chain combines TRBV6-5 with TRBJ1-6, with 7 bases aligning to TRBD1. Looked up from germline, CDR1 is MNHEY and CDR2 is SVGAGI. This CDR3 has 15 residues. Losses at the gene ends were 4 bases for V and 4 bases for J; bases not matched to a gene: 4. CDR3: CASSFAGGYNSPLHF. CDR3 nucleotides: TGTGCCAGCAGTTTCGCAGGGGGTTATAATTCACCCCTCCACTTT.

V is TRBV7-8 and J is TRBJ2-4; 9 bases are shared with TRBD1. The germline V gene encodes CDR1 SGHVS and CDR2 FQNEAQ. Trimming removed 3 bases from V and 15 bases from J; junction bases left unmatched: 9. This CDR3 region has 13 residues. The CDR3 sequence is CASSLTGGKGRYF. The CDR3 region has the DNA TGTGCCAGCAGCTTGACAGGGGGAAAGGGAAGGTACTTC.

The chain links TRBV10-3 to TRBJ2-3; 10 bases are shared with TRBD2. Germline values: CDR1 ENHRY, CDR2 SYGVKD. This CDR3 is built from 15 residues. After removal of 6 bases from V and 1 base from J, the junction contained 4 bases not matched to a gene. CDR3 coding DNA: TGTGCCATCAGCACCAGCGGGAGGGGCACAGATACGCAGTATTTT. Translated, it gives CAISTSGRGTDTQYF.

This chain uses TRBV9 with TRBJ1-1; D may be TRBD1 (6 bases). CDR1 is SGDLS and CDR2 is YYNGEE in the germline V gene. This CDR3 is 17 amino acids long. Trimming left V 4 bases short and J 0 bases short, with 19 bases between. The CDR3 DNA sequence: TGTGCCAGCAGCTTGAACCGGGACATCCCAATGAACACTGAAGCTTTCTTT. Translating it yields CASSLNRDIPMNTEAFF. Full variable domain (outside the CDR3, taken from reference TRBV9 and TRBJ1-1): DSGVTQTPKHLITATGQRVTLRCSPRSGDLSVYWYQQSLDQGLQFLIQYYNGEERAKGNILERFSAQQFPDLHSELNLSSLELGDSALYFCASSLNRDIPMNTEAFFGQGTRLTVV.

The gene calls are TRBV3-1 (or the pseudogene TRBV3-2) and TRBJ1-2, with 8 bases matching TRBD1. J gave up 7 bases and V 4 bases, and 8 bases lay outside the gene matches. Germline-derived CDR1 and CDR2 are LGHDT and YNNKEL (reference sequence). There are 14 residues in the CDR3. DNA for the CDR3: TGTGCCAGCAGCCGAAGCTACGGACAGGGTGGCTACACCTTC. Its protein product is CASSRSYGQGGYTF.

This clone appeared once. This sequence joins TRBV4-3 and TRBJ2-5, with 8 positions matching TRBD1. The CDR3 is made up of 15 amino acids. CDR1 is LGHNA, CDR2 YSLEER, per germline. Trimming cost V 4 bases and J 2 bases; bases outside gene matches: 6. The CDR3 DNA is TGCGCCAGCAGCCGAGGACAGGGTACTCAAGAGACCCAGTACTTC. Translated: CASSRGQGTQETQYF.

V is TRBV19 and J is TRBJ1-4; 8 positions agree with TRBD1. The length of the CDR3 is 14 residues. Germline V gives CDR1 LNHDA, CDR2 SQIVND (reference sequence). V lost 3 bases to trimming and J lost 8 bases; unmatched junction nucleotides: 5. The chain's CDR3 is CASSMDRVGEKLFF. The CDR3 nucleotides read TGTGCCAGTAGTATGGACAGGGTCGGGGAAAAACTGTTTTTT.

This chain connects TRBV30 to TRBJ2-7; possibly TRBD2 for D (6 bases). CDR1 and CDR2 (germline): GTSNPN, SVGIG (reference sequence). This CDR3 contains 11 residues. V was pared by 2 bases and J by 6 bases, with 8 bases between. In DNA form, the CDR3 reads TGTGCCTGGAGTCTGGGGGGCGAGCAGTACTTC. It encodes CAWSLGGEQYF.

In regard to this clone: The junction differs from germline at one of its ends, possibly a read error. This sequence joins TRBV5-1 and TRBJ2-5; no reliable D call. The germline CDR1 and CDR2 sequences are SGHRS and YFSETQ. The CDR3 length is 14 residues. CDR3 residues: CASSPGRIQGTQYF. DNA for the CDR3: TGCGCCAGCAGCCCTGGGCGCATTCAAGGGACCCAGTACTTC.

This clone was observed a few times. The J gene is TRBJ1-2, the V gene TRBV18; 7 bases align to TRBD1. The CDR3 covers 17 residues. The germline V gene encodes CDR1 KGHSH and CDR2 LQKENI. V lost 8 bases, J lost 3 bases, and 18 bases stayed unmatched. The CDR3 DNA follows: TGTGCCAGCACAAACCGGGACAGCAGACCCCCTCACTATGGCTACACCTTC. It is translated as CASTNRDSRPPHYGYTF.

This clone appeared once. The V gene is TRBV19, the J gene TRBJ1-1; D is possibly TRBD1 (5 bases). Trimming took off 6 bases at V and 3 bases at J, with 17 bases between the two ends. The length of the CDR3 is 15 residues. In germline, CDR1 is LNHDA, CDR2 SQIVND (reference sequence). The CDR3 nucleotides are TGTGCCAGTAGAATGGGAGGAGGGGTAGACACTGAAGCTTTCTTT. The encoded protein is CASRMGGGVDTEAFF.

In this sample, this clone turned up once. This chain connects TRBV2 to TRBJ1-6, with D maybe TRBD1 (5 bases). V lost 9 bases to trimming and J lost 9 bases, with 15 bases between them. Per germline, CDR1 SNHLY and CDR2 FYNNEI. The length of the CDR3 is 13 residues. In DNA, the CDR3 is TGTGCCAGTGACAGAGCGGGAAGTTCACCCCTCCACTTT. Translated: CASDRAGSSPLHF.

This clone was detected once. The V and J genes are TRBV14 and TRBJ1-2; weak D call: TRBD1 (6 bases). The germline CDR1 and CDR2 sequences are SGHDN and FVKESK. Deletions cut 2 bases from V and 3 bases from J, with 10 bases between. The CDR3 is 14 residues long. The CDR3 is CASSQLGADYGYTF. The CDR3, as DNA: TGTGCCAGCAGCCAACTGGGGGCGGACTATGGCTACACCTTC.

This clone was observed once. This chain connects TRBV5-1 to TRBJ1-4; 11 bases match TRBD1. The CDR3 loop spans 16 amino acids. V shed 0 bases and J 5 bases; nucleotides not matched to a gene: 3. Germline V gene lookup returns CDR1 SGHRS and CDR2 YFSETQ. The CDR3 nucleotides are TGCGCCAGCAGCTTGGCAGGGACAGGGGGGAATGAAAAACTGTTTTTT. Its protein product is CASSLAGTGGNEKLFF.

The gene calls are TRBV27 and TRBJ1-6; tentatively, D is TRBD1 (5 bases). The CDR3 extends over 15 amino acids. V lost 5 bases, J lost 4 bases, and 12 bases lay in between. The germline gives CDR1 MNHEY, CDR2 SMNVEV (reference sequence). The CDR3 bases are TGTGCCAGCAGTCCCGTACGACAGTATAATTCACCCCTCCACTTT. Encoded protein: CASSPVRQYNSPLHF.

The J gene is TRBJ1-2, the V gene TRBV10-3; D gene uncertain. The CDR3 runs 11 residues. Germline V CDR1 and CDR2: ENHRY, SYGVKD. The V end lost 6 bases, the J end lost 5 bases, and 7 bases lay between the germline ends. CDR3 residues: CAIRRDYGYTF. The CDR3 DNA follows: TGTGCCATCAGACGAGATTATGGCTACACCTTC.

The chain recombines TRBV6-5 with TRBJ2-7, with 8 bases fitting TRBD1. Germline CDR1 MNHEY, CDR2 SVGAGI. V trimming: 0 bases; J trimming: 9 bases; junction bases outside the gene matches: 4. CDR3 length equals 13 residues. The CDR3 DNA follows: TGTGCCAGCAGTTACTCCCAGGGGGCTGGGCAGTACTTC. As protein: CASSYSQGAGQYF.

The chain carries TRBV5-1 and TRBJ1-1; 11 positions match TRBD1. Germline loops: CDR1 SGHRS, CDR2 YFSETQ. V was clipped by 3 bases and J by 4 bases; unmatched bases: 2. This CDR3 is 14 amino acids long. CDR3: CASSSGTGGTEAFF. CDR3 nucleotide sequence: TGCGCCAGCAGCTCCGGGACAGGGGGCACTGAAGCTTTCTTT.

The rearrangement links TRBV10-3 to TRBJ2-7; no firm D call. Germline V gene data show CDR1 as ENHRY and CDR2 as SYGVKD. V lost 6 bases and J lost 0, with 12 bases in between. The CDR3 consists of 14 residues. CDR3 loop: CAIREDIASYEQYF. CDR3 nucleotides: TGTGCCATCAGGGAAGACATCGCCTCCTACGAGCAGTACTTC.

This sequence joins TRBV28 and TRBJ2-3; no clear D gene. The germline gives CDR1 MDHEN, CDR2 SYDVKM. The CDR3 runs to 14 residues. The ends were cut back, 2 bases at V and 3 bases at J, with 9 bases in the middle. The CDR3 nucleotides read TGTGCCAGCAGTTTAGATTTGAGAACAGATACGCAGTATTTT. It yields the protein CASSLDLRTDTQYF.

J is TRBJ2-1 and V is TRBV5-1; D is possibly TRBD1 (5 bases). The CDR3 covers 15 residues. Germline-derived CDR1 and CDR2 are SGHRS and YFSETQ. The V and J ends lost 0 bases and 4 bases respectively, with 11 bases between them. The CDR3 bases are TGCGCCAGCAGCTTGGAGGGGCCTGAATACAATGAGCAGTTCTTC. Translating it yields CASSLEGPEYNEQFF.

Points on this clone: Within the sample, other DNA sequences also encode this same CDR3. The rearrangement uses TRBV2 and TRBJ1-1, with D possibly being TRBD1 (5 bases). V gave up 3 bases and J gave up 4 bases, with 9 bases separating them. Looked up from germline, CDR1 is SNHLY and CDR2 is FYNNEI. The CDR3 spans 13 residues. In DNA form, the CDR3 reads TGTGCCAGCAGTGATCTGGGGGGCACTGAAGCTTTCTTT. Protein product: CASSDLGGTEAFF.

This chain links TRBV7-2 with TRBJ1-5; D is possibly TRBD1 (6 bases). CDR1 SGHTA and CDR2 FQGNSA come from the germline V gene. The CDR3 runs to 15 residues. Trimming left V 5 bases short and J 3 bases short, with 14 bases between. The CDR3 reads CASSPRTASNQPQHF. CDR3 DNA: TGTGCCAGCAGCCCCCGGACAGCCTCCAATCAGCCCCAGCATTTT. Combining the CDR3 with reference TRBV7-2 and TRBJ1-5 gives the whole variable domain GAGVSQSPSNKVTEKGKDVELRCDPISGHTALYWYRQSLGQGLEFLIYFQGNSAPDKSGLPSDRFSAERTGGSVSTLTIQRTQQEDSAVYLCASSPRTASNQPQHFGDGTRLSIL.

This sequence joins TRBV19 and TRBJ1-3, with TRBD1 identical over 7 bases. The CDR3 totals 16 residues. Trimming took 3 bases from V and 4 from J; bases not matched to a gene: 9. In germline, CDR1 is LNHDA, CDR2 SQIVND (reference sequence). In DNA form, the CDR3 reads TGTGCCAGTAGTATCGACAGGGCCGAGACGGGAAACACCATATATTTT. This sequence encodes CASSIDRAETGNTIYF.

This clone showed up just once. The CDR3 sequence is CASSVSGPLAGAEQFF. The CDR3 DNA reads as TGTGCCAGCAGCGTTAGTGGTCCCCTCGCGGGGGCTGAGCAGTTCTTC. This chain links TRBV11-2 with TRBJ2-1; a weak D match, TRBD2 (7 bases). The V end lost 5 bases, the J end lost 9 bases, and 23 bases lay between the germline ends. Germline V gene sequence: CDR1 SGHAT, CDR2 FQNNGV. The CDR3 contains 16 residues.

This clone came up once. The rearrangement joins TRBV6-5 to TRBJ2-5; 9 bases fit TRBD2. Germline V gene lookup returns CDR1 MNHEY and CDR2 SVGAGI. This CDR3 region has 15 residues. Trimming removed 4 bases from V and 5 bases from J; junction bases left unmatched: 8. The CDR3 DNA sequence: TGTGCCAGCAGTTCCTTGCGGGGGGGCGGGGAGACCCAGTACTTC. Translating it yields CASSSLRGGGETQYF.

This clone was detected a few times. The CDR3 loop reads CASSRGTYYEQYF. As DNA, the CDR3 is TGTGCCAGCAGCCGAGGGACATACTACGAGCAGTACTTC. This chain links TRBV7-9 with TRBJ2-7; tentative D call: TRBD1 (6 bases). This CDR3 is 13 amino acids long. The germline V and J ends were trimmed by 5 bases and 3 bases, with 11 bases remaining between them. Germline V gene sequence: CDR1 SEHNR, CDR2 FQNEAQ (reference sequence). Full variable domain (remainder filled in from reference TRBV7-9 and TRBJ2-7): DTGVSQNPRHKITKRGQNVTFRCDPISEHNRLYWYRQTLGQGPEFLTYFQNEAQLEKSRLLSDRFSAERPKGSFSTLEIQRTEQGDSAMYLCASSRGTYYEQYFGPGTRLTVT.

V gene TRBV27 combines with J gene TRBJ1-1; 7 positions match TRBD1. V gave up 6 bases and J gave up 0 bases; unmatched junction bases: 7. Per the germline V gene, CDR1 is MNHEY and CDR2 is SMNVEV (reference sequence). The CDR3 is 15 amino acids. Written as DNA, the CDR3 is TGTGCCAGCAGCAAATCACAGGGGTTGAACACTGAAGCTTTCTTT. Its protein product is CASSKSQGLNTEAFF.

This chain's CDR3 is CASSTRGGDQPQHF. As DNA, the CDR3 is TGTGCCAGCAGCACCAGGGGTGGGGATCAGCCCCAGCATTTT. The chain uses TRBV25-1 and TRBJ1-5; TRBD1 might be the D (6 bases). The germline CDR1 and CDR2 sequences are MGHDK and SYGVNS. V lost 6 bases to trimming and J lost 5 bases, with 14 bases between them. CDR3 size: 14 residues. Supplemented by reference TRBV25-1 and TRBJ1-5, the full variable domain reads EADIYQTPRYLVIGTGKKITLECSQTMGHDKMYWYQQDPGMELHLIHYSYGVNSTEKGDLSSESTVSRIRTEHFPLTLESARPSHTSQYLCASSTRGGDQPQHFGDGTRLSIL.

The genes are TRBV5-1 and TRBJ2-3, with 9 bases fitting TRBD1. This CDR3 has 17 residues. V was pared by 4 bases and J by 2 bases, with 11 bases of the junction left unmatched. Germline V gives CDR1 SGHRS, CDR2 YFSETQ. The CDR3 region is CASSMKPGQGPTDTQYF. DNA of the CDR3: TGCGCCAGCAGCATGAAACCGGGACAGGGTCCCACAGATACGCAGTATTTT. The full variable domain, in which reference TRBV5-1 and TRBJ2-3 provide the parts outside the CDR3, is KAGVTQTPRYLIKTRGQQVTLSCSPISGHRSVSWYQQTPGQGLQFLFEYFSETQRNKGNFPGRFSGRQFSNSRSEMNVSTLELGDSALYLCASSMKPGQGPTDTQYFGPGTRLTVL.

The J gene is TRBJ2-5, the V gene TRBV5-6; TRBD2 agrees at 8 bases. Trimming at V came to 4 bases and at J to 5 bases, leaving 7 bases not matched to a gene. Germline values: CDR1 SGHDT, CDR2 YYEEEE. The CDR3 consists of 14 residues. This CDR3 is CASSPEVAGETQYF. The CDR3 region has the DNA TGTGCCAGCAGCCCGGAGGTAGCGGGGGAGACCCAGTACTTC.